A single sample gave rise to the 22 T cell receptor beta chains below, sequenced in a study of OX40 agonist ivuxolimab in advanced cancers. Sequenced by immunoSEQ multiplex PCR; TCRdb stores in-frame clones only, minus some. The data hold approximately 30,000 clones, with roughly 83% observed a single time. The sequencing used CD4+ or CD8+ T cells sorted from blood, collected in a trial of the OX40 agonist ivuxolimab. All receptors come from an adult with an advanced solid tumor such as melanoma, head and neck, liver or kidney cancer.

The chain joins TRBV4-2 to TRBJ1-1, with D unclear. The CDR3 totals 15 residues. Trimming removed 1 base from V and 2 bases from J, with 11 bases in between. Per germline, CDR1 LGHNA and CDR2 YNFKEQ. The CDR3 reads CASSQGEAENTEAFF. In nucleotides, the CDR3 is TGTGCCAGCAGCCAAGGGGAGGCAGAAAACACTGAAGCTTTCTTT.

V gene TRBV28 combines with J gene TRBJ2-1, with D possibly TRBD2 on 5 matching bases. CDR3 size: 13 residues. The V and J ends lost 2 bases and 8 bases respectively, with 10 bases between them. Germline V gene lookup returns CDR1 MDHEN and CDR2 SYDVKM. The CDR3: CASSLPGVDEQFF. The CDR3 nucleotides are TGTGCCAGCAGTTTACCCGGGGTCGATGAGCAGTTCTTC.

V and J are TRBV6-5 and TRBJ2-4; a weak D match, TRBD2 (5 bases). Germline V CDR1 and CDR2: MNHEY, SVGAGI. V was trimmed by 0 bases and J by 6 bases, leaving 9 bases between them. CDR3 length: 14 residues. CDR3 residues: CASSYSSAGNIQYF. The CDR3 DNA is TGTGCCAGCAGTTACTCTAGCGCAGGAAACATTCAGTACTTC.

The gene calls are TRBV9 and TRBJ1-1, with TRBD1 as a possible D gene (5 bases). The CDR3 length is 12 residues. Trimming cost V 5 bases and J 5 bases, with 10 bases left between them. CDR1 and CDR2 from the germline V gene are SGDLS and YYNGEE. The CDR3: CASRGARTEAFF. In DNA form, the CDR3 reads TGTGCCAGCAGAGGGGCGCGGACTGAAGCTTTCTTT.

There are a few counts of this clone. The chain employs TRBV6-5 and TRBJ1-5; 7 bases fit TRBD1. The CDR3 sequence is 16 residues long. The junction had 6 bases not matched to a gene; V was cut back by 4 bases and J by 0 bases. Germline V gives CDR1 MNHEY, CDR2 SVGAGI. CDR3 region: CASSSLTGFSNQPQHF. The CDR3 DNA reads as TGTGCCAGCAGTTCCTTGACAGGGTTTAGCAATCAGCCCCAGCATTTT.

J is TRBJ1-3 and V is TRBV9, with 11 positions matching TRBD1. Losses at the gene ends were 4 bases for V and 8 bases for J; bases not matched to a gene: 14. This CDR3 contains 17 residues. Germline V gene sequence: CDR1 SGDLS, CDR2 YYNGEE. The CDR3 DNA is TGTGCCAGCAGCCCACCAACCCGGGACAGGGGGTCTGACACCATATATTTT. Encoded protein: CASSPPTRDRGSDTIYF.

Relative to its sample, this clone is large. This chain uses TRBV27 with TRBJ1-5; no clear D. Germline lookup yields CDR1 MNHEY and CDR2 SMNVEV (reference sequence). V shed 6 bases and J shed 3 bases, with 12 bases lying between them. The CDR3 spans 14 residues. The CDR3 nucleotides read TGTGCCAGCAGACAGACTGGGGTCAATCAGCCCCAGCATTTT. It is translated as CASRQTGVNQPQHF.

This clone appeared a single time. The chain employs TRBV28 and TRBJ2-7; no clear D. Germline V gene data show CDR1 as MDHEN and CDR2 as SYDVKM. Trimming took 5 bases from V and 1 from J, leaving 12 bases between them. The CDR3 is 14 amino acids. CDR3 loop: CASSPPRSSYEQYF. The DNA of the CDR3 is TGTGCCAGCAGTCCGCCCCGCAGTTCCTACGAGCAGTACTTC.

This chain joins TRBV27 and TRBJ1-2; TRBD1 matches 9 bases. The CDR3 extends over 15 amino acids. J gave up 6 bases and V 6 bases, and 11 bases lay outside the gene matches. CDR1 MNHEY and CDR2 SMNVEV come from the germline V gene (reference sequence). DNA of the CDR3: TGTGCCAGCAGCAGACGGACAGGGGAGGACGATGGCTACACCTTC. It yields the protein CASSRRTGEDDGYTF.

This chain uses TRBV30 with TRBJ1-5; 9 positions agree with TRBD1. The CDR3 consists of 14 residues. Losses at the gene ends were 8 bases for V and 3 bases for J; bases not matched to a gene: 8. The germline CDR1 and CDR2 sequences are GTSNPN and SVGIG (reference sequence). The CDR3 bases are TGTGCCGGTGGGACAGGGTGGAACAATCAGCCCCAGCATTTT. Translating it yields CAGGTGWNNQPQHF.

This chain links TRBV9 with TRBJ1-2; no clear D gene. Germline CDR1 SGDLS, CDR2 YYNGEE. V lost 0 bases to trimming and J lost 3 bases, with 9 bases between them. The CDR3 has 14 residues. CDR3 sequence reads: CASSVGDLDYGYTF. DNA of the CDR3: TGTGCCAGCAGCGTAGGAGATTTGGACTATGGCTACACCTTC.

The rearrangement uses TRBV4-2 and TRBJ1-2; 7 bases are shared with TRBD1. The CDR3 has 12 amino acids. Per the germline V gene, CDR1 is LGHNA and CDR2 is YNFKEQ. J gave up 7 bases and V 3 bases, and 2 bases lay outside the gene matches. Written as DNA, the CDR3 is TGTGCCAGCAGCCAGGGGGACAGTGGCTACACCTTC. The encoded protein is CASSQGDSGYTF.

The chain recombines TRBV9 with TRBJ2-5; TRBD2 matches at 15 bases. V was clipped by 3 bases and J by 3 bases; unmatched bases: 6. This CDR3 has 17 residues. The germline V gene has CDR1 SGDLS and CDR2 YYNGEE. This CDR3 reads CASSDGTSGRYKETQYF. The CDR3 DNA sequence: TGTGCCAGCAGCGATGGGACTAGCGGGAGGTATAAAGAGACCCAGTACTTC.

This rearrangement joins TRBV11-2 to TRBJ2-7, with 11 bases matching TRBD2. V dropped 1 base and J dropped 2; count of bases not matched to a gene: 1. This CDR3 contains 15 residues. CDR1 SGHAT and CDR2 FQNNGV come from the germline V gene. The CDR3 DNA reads TGTGCCAGCAGCTTAGTAGCGGGAGGGACCTACGAGCAGTACTTC. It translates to CASSLVAGGTYEQYF.

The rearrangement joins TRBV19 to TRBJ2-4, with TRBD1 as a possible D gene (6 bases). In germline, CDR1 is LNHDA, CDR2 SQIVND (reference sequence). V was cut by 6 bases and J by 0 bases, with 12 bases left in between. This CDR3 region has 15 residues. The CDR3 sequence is CASRDDRLAKNIQYF. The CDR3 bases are TGTGCCAGTAGGGACGACAGGCTAGCCAAAAACATTCAGTACTTC.

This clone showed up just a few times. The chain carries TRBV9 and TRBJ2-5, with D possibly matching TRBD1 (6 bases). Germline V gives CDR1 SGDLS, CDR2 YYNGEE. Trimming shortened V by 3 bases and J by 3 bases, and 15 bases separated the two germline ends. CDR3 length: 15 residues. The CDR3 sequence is CASSEGDQNKETQYF. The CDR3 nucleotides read TGTGCCAGCAGCGAGGGGGACCAGAATAAAGAGACCCAGTACTTC.

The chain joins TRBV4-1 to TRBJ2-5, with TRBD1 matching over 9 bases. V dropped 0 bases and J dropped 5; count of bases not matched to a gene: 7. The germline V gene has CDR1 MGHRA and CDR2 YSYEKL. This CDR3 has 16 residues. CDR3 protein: CASSQERTGDSETQYF. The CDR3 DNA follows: TGCGCCAGCAGCCAAGAGAGGACAGGGGATTCGGAGACCCAGTACTTC.

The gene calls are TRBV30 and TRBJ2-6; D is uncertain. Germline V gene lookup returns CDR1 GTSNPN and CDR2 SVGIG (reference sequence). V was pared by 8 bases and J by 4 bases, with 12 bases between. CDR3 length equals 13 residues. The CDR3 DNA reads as TGTGCCGCCTGGGCTGGCGGGGCCAACGTCCTGACTTTC. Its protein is CAAWAGGANVLTF.

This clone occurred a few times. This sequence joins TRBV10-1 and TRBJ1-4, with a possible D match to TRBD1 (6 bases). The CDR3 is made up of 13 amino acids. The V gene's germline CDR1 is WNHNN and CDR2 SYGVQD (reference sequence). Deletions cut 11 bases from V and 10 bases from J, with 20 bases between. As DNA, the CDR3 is TGCGCCGTAGTGGGGGCGCCGGGTGGAAAACTGTTTTTT. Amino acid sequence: CAVVGAPGGKLFF.

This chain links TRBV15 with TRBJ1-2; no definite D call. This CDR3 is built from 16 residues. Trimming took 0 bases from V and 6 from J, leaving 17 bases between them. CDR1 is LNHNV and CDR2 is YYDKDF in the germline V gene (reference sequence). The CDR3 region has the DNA TGTGCCACCAGCAGAGATAGGGCGGGAGGGTACGATGGCTACACCTTC. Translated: CATSRDRAGGYDGYTF.

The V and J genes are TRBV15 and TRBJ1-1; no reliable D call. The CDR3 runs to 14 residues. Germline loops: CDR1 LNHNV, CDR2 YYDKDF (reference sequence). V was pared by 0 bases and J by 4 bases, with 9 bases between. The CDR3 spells CATSRDLGITEAFF. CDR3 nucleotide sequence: TGTGCCACCAGCAGAGATTTGGGAATCACTGAAGCTTTCTTT.

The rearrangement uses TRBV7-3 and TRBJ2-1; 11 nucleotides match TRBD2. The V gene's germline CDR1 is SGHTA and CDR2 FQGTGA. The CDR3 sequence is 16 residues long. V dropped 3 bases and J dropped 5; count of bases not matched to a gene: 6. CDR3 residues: CASSLLTSGMDNEQFF. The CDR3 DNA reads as TGTGCCAGCAGCTTGTTGACTAGCGGGATGGACAATGAGCAGTTCTTC.